This entry lists 18 T cell receptor beta chains sequenced from one sample in a study of T-cell memory formation after mild COVID-19. MiXCR, run by TCRdb on the 5' RACE reads, gives a single entry per CDR3 protein. The repertoire holds hundreds of thousands of distinct CDR3 sequences, with roughly a fifth as singletons. The sequencing sample was made of PBMCs or a T cell subset sorted from them (not recorded which). All receptors come from a man between 18 and 29 years old who had mild COVID-19 (a few samples of this study predate the infection). Cell type and time point are not known.

This clonotype was counted between two and nine times. The chain links TRBV6-5 to TRBJ1-2; D not certain. V lost 5 bases to trimming and J lost 0 bases, with 7 bases between them. Germline-derived CDR1 and CDR2 are MNHEY and SVGAGI. The CDR3 totals 13 residues. Here the CDR3 DNA reads TGTGCCAGCAGTGGGCACACTAACTATGGCTACACCTTC. Its translation: CASSGHTNYGYTF.

V usage is TRBV3-1 and J usage is TRBJ1-6; tentative D call: TRBD1 (5 bases). Germline V gene lookup returns CDR1 LGHDT and CDR2 YNNKEL (reference sequence). The CDR3 sequence is 13 residues long. Trimming removed 3 bases from V and 5 bases from J, with 5 bases in between. The CDR3 here is CASSQGDNSPLHF. For the CDR3, the DNA is TGTGCCAGCAGCCAGGGGGATAATTCACCCCTCCACTTT.

V usage is TRBV7-2 and J usage is TRBJ1-2, with D unresolved. The germline V gene encodes CDR1 SGHTA and CDR2 FQGNSA. Deletions cut 1 base from V and 4 bases from J, with 10 bases between. This CDR3 is 14 amino acids long. DNA for the CDR3: TGTGCCAGCAGCTTAGTCGTGAGCAGCTATGGCTACACCTTC. It encodes CASSLVVSSYGYTF.

The chain has TRBV6-5 and TRBJ2-7; D unclear. The CDR3 has 15 residues. V was trimmed by 0 bases and J by 1 base, leaving 10 bases between them. The germline CDR1 and CDR2 sequences are MNHEY and SVGAGI. Written as DNA, the CDR3 is TGTGCCAGCAGTTACTCATCATACCTATCCTACGAGCAGTACTTC. Residues: CASSYSSYLSYEQYF.

The chain couples TRBV5-1 to TRBJ2-1; 10 bases align to TRBD2. CDR1 is SGHRS and CDR2 is YFSETQ in the germline V gene. V lost 2 bases to trimming and J lost 5 bases; unmatched junction nucleotides: 1. This CDR3 has 14 amino acids. The CDR3 sequence: CASSLLAGNNEQFF. Here the CDR3 DNA reads TGCGCCAGCAGCTTACTAGCGGGGAACAATGAGCAGTTCTTC.

This chain links TRBV5-6 with TRBJ2-5; TRBD1 might be the D (5 bases). The CDR3 extends over 14 amino acids. Trimming took off 2 bases at V and 5 bases at J, with 13 bases between the two ends. Germline V gene lookup returns CDR1 SGHDT and CDR2 YYEEEE. The CDR3 loop is CASSFGHTRETQYF. CDR3 nucleotides: TGTGCCAGCAGCTTCGGACATACCAGGGAGACCCAGTACTTC.

In its sample, this clonotype was seen many times. The gene calls are TRBV7-6 and TRBJ2-5; either TRBD1 or TRBD2 may fit D (5 bases each). From germline, CDR1 is SGHVS and CDR2 FNYEAQ. V lost 5 bases to trimming and J lost 0 bases, with 13 bases between them. CDR3 length: 15 residues. CDR3 coding DNA: TGTGCCAGCAGCGCCGTGAGGGGACACCAAGAGACCCAGTACTTC. It translates to CASSAVRGHQETQYF.

In its sample, this clonotype was seen a few times. This chain's CDR3 is CASSLRGAYTDTQYF. In nucleotides, the CDR3 is TGTGCCAGCAGCCTCCGAGGGGCGTACACAGATACGCAGTATTTT. The gene calls are TRBV9 and TRBJ2-3; D tentatively reads TRBD1 or TRBD2 (5 bases each). The V gene's germline CDR1 is SGDLS and CDR2 YYNGEE. V was cut by 4 bases and J by 2 bases, with 14 bases left in between. The CDR3 has 15 amino acids.

Ten or more counts support this clonotype. This chain links TRBV4-1 with TRBJ2-1; possibly TRBD1 for D (5 bases). The V and J ends lost 3 bases and 5 bases respectively, with 14 bases between them. Per the germline V gene, CDR1 is MGHRA and CDR2 is YSYEKL. This CDR3 has 15 residues. Here the CDR3 reads CASSHPLIRDNEQFF. The DNA of the CDR3 is TGCGCCAGCAGCCACCCCTTAATCAGGGACAATGAGCAGTTCTTC.

This chain uses TRBV11-2 with TRBJ2-4; 9 bases agree with TRBD2. This CDR3 contains 13 residues. The germline CDR1 and CDR2 sequences are SGHAT and FQNNGV. The J segment lost 8 bases and the V segment lost 5 bases, leaving 4 bases of the junction unmatched. For the CDR3, the DNA is TGTGCCAGCAGCCAGGGCGGGAGGGACATTCAGTACTTC. Translating gives CASSQGGRDIQYF. The whole variable domain, filled in from reference TRBV11-2 and TRBJ2-4, reads EAGVAQSPRYKIIEKRQSVAFWCNPISGHATLYWYQQILGQGPKLLIQFQNNGVVDDSQLPKDRFSAERLKGVDSTLKIQPAKLEDSAVYLCASSQGGRDIQYFGAGTRLSVL.

The genes are TRBV29-1 and TRBJ2-7, with TRBD2 matching 8 bases. J lost 3 bases, V lost 4 bases, and 2 bases had no gene match. CDR3 length: 12 amino acids. The germline V gene has CDR1 SQVTM and CDR2 ANQGSEA. This CDR3 reads CSVASGYYEQYF. The CDR3 coding sequence is TGCAGCGTTGCTAGCGGGTACTACGAGCAGTACTTC.

The CDR3 DNA follows: TGTGCCAGCAGTTCGAGCAGCGGCCGTCAGCCCCAGCATTTT. Translation: CASSSSSGRQPQHF. The chain has TRBV6-2 or TRBV6-3 and TRBJ1-5; D is uncertain. This CDR3 is 14 amino acids long. CDR1 MNHEY and CDR2 SVGEGT come from the germline V gene. With 4 bases removed from V and 6 bases from J, the gap between germline ends came to 13 bases.

This rearrangement joins TRBV29-1 to TRBJ1-2; 9 nucleotides agree with TRBD1. Germline CDR1 is SQVTM and CDR2 is ANQGSEA. V trimming: 4 bases; J trimming: 4 bases; junction bases outside the gene matches: 4. The CDR3 length is 13 residues. CDR3 sequence (DNA): TGCAGCGTTGCGGGACAGGGAGGCTATGGCTACACCTTC. It encodes CSVAGQGGYGYTF. Full variable domain (missing parts from reference TRBV29-1 and TRBJ1-2): SAVISQKPSRDICQRGTSLTIQCQVDSQVTMMFWYRQQPGQSLTLIATANQGSEATYESGFVIDKFPISRPNLTFSTLTVSNMSPEDSSIYLCSVAGQGGYGYTFGSGTRLTVV.

The V and J genes are TRBV28 and TRBJ2-3; TRBD1 agrees at 8 bases. The CDR3 covers 15 residues. CDR1 is MDHEN, CDR2 SYDVKM, per germline. With V trimmed by 3 bases and J by 5 bases, 7 bases remained unmatched. In DNA form, the CDR3 reads TGTGCCAGCAGTTTCCCCAGGGGGCCGGGAGATACGCAGTATTTT. Amino acids: CASSFPRGPGDTQYF.

This clonotype was seen a handful of times. The rearrangement uses TRBV28 and TRBJ1-4; D might be TRBD1 (5 bases). Germline values: CDR1 MDHEN, CDR2 SYDVKM. Trimming pared 6 bases from V and 4 bases from J, leaving 15 bases between. This CDR3 region has 15 residues. For the CDR3, the DNA is TGTGCCAGCAGCTCTCCTGGGGGGATTAATGAAAAACTGTTTTTT. It codes for CASSSPGGINEKLFF.

The chain recombines TRBV12-3 or TRBV12-4 with TRBJ2-2; D is unclear. V gave up 1 base and J gave up 6 bases, with 6 bases separating them. The CDR3 extends over 13 amino acids. CDR3 loop: CASSLVESGELFF. The CDR3 coding sequence is TGTGCCAGCAGTTTAGTGGAGTCCGGGGAGCTGTTTTTT.

This clonotype has only a few counts. This sequence joins TRBV7-2 and TRBJ2-1; the match to TRBD2 covers 9 bases. The CDR3 loop spans 15 amino acids. Germline V gene sequence: CDR1 SGHTA, CDR2 FQGNSA. With 1 base clipped from V and 9 bases from J, the junction kept 7 bases outside the gene matches. Here the CDR3 DNA reads TGTGCCAGCAGCTTAGTAGCAGCGGGGGGAGGTGAGCAGTTCTTC. Translation: CASSLVAAGGGEQFF.

CDR3 nucleotides: TGTGCCAGCAGCTTAGTCGGACAGTACAATCAGCCCCAGCATTTT. Encoded protein: CASSLVGQYNQPQHF. The rearrangement uses TRBV7-9 and TRBJ1-5, with D maybe TRBD1 (6 bases). Germline lookup yields CDR1 SEHNR and CDR2 FQNEAQ (reference sequence). The CDR3 runs 15 residues. The V and J ends lost 1 base and 3 bases respectively, with 10 bases between them.